The clone carrying this T cell receptor beta chain was recorded at least ten times. V lost 0 bases and J lost 8, with 14 bases in between. The CDR3 loop spans 14 amino acids. Germline V gene sequence: CDR1 DFQATT, CDR2 SNEGSKA (reference sequence). The data stem from a study of T cell repertoires in cytomegalovirus infection. TCRdb fed the reads into MiXCR, producing one record per CDR3 protein. The sample carries 300,000 or so distinct CDR3 sequences, roughly 9.3% recorded once. The sequence came from a human donor in good health (CMV status not recorded). Some clones in this sample may be carry-over from other donors' samples. The rearrangement uses TRBV20-1 and TRBJ2-1; D is possibly TRBD2 (7 bases). Material: PBMCs. CDR3 loop: CSARDERGGDEQFF. The DNA of the CDR3 is TGCAGTGCTAGAGACGAGAGAGGGGGGGATGAGCAGTTCTTC.